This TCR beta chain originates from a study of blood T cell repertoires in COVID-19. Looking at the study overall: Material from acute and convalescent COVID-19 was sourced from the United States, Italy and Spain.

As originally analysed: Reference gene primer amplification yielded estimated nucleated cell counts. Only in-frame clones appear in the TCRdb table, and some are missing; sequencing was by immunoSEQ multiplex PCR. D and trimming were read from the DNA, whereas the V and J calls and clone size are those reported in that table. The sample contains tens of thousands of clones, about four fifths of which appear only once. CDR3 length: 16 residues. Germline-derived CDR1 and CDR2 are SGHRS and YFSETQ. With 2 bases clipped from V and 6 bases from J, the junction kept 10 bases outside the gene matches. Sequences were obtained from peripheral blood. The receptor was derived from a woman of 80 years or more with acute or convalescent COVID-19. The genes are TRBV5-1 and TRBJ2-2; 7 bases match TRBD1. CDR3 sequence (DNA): TGCGCCAGCAGCTTTCAACTACAGGGGTCGGCCGGGGAGCTGTTTTTT. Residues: CASSFQLQGSAGELFF.